This entry lists 21 T cell receptor beta chains sequenced from one sample in a study of shared clonotypes between healthy human individuals. The repertoire was sequenced with immunoSEQ multiplex PCR; TCRdb's copy has only in-frame clones and lacks some. The sample gives some 500,000 clones, roughly 95% of which show up once; approximately 0.06% is in the top ten. Sequencing used naive CD4+ T cells sorted from blood. The subset here: CD45RA+ positively selected. These receptors all come from a young woman in good health.

This chain joins TRBV29-1 and TRBJ1-5; 7 positions agree with TRBD1. The CDR3 loop spans 14 amino acids. J lost 4 bases, V lost 6 bases, and 9 bases had no gene match. Germline CDR1 reads SQVTM; CDR2 reads ANQGSEA. CDR3: CSVSSGTANQPQHF. For the CDR3, the DNA is TGCAGCGTCAGCAGCGGGACAGCGAATCAGCCCCAGCATTTT.

The CDR3 bases are TGTGCCAGCAGTCAACCCTCGGGAGGTAGGTTTAGTGAAGACACTGAAGCTTTCTTT. It translates to CASSQPSGGRFSEDTEAFF. This chain uses TRBV28 with TRBJ1-1; D is unresolved. The CDR3 has 19 residues. Trimming stripped 5 bases from V and 3 bases from J, with 28 bases between. Germline-derived CDR1 and CDR2 are MDHEN and SYDVKM.

This clone has just a few counts. The DNA of the CDR3 is TGTGCCAGCGTAGCGAGAGGGATCTCTGGAAACACCATATATTTT. This sequence encodes CASVARGISGNTIYF. This chain links TRBV28 with TRBJ1-3; D gene unclear. The CDR3 is 15 amino acids. V was clipped by 8 bases and J by 0 bases, with 14 bases between them. The germline V gene has CDR1 MDHEN and CDR2 SYDVKM.

The chain couples TRBV14 to TRBJ2-3, with 10 bases fitting TRBD2. Germline loops: CDR1 SGHDN, CDR2 FVKESK. CDR3 length equals 17 residues. Trimming at V came to 0 bases and at J to 1 base, leaving 4 bases not matched to a gene. The CDR3 sequence: CASSQEAGTSGTDTQYF. Written as DNA, the CDR3 is TGTGCCAGCAGCCAAGAGGCCGGGACTAGCGGCACAGATACGCAGTATTTT.

The CDR3 coding sequence is TGTGCCAGCAGTTACTCGAACTGGGAGCAACAAGAGACCCAGTACTTC. Translated: CASSYSNWEQQETQYF. This chain connects TRBV6-7 to TRBJ2-5, with a possible D match to TRBD2 (5 bases). Being an ORF, TRBV6-7 has a function that is uncertain. Trimming took 0 bases from V and 2 from J, leaving 13 bases between them. The CDR3 is made up of 16 amino acids.

About this clone: The sample holds other DNA sequences that translate to the same CDR3. The rearrangement joins TRBV5-1 to TRBJ2-5; 9 positions agree with TRBD2. CDR3 length: 15 amino acids. V shed 0 bases and J 3 bases; nucleotides not matched to a gene: 3. Germline V lookup: CDR1 SGHRS, CDR2 YFSETQ. CDR3 region: CASSLALAGEETQYF. The CDR3 DNA is TGCGCCAGCAGCTTGGCCTTAGCGGGAGAAGAGACCCAGTACTTC.

This clone appeared once. V is TRBV6-5 and J is TRBJ2-3; 8 bases map to TRBD1. Germline loops: CDR1 MNHEY, CDR2 SVGAGI. The V gene end was trimmed by 6 bases and the J gene end by 4 bases; junction bases not matched to a gene: 9. The CDR3 has 15 residues. Here the CDR3 DNA reads TGTGCCAGCAGCAACAGGGGGGACCTAGCAGATACGCAGTATTTT. It translates to CASSNRGDLADTQYF.

The chain employs TRBV6-5 and TRBJ2-1; D remains ambiguous. V was pared by 4 bases and J by 0 bases, with 10 bases between. The CDR3 consists of 15 residues. CDR1 and CDR2 from the germline V gene are MNHEY and SVGAGI. This chain's CDR3 is CASSSLPGSYNEQFF. Written as DNA, the CDR3 is TGTGCCAGCAGTTCTCTACCCGGCTCCTACAATGAGCAGTTCTTC.

This chain uses TRBV18 with TRBJ1-2; no clear D gene. The CDR3 has 14 amino acids. The germline gives CDR1 KGHSH, CDR2 LQKENI. The V end was cut by 2 bases, the J end by 7 bases, with 14 bases between. Here the CDR3 reads CASSPETVRGGYTF. Written as DNA, the CDR3 is TGTGCCAGCTCACCAGAGACGGTCCGGGGTGGCTACACCTTC.

The rearrangement joins TRBV6-4 to TRBJ1-2; D ambiguous. V was shortened by 3 bases and J by 4 bases, with 15 bases between the two germline ends. Per germline, CDR1 MRHNA and CDR2 SNTAGT. The CDR3 runs 15 residues. The CDR3 spells CASSESVRGGYGYTF. The CDR3, as DNA: TGTGCCAGCAGTGAATCCGTTCGAGGTGGCTATGGCTACACCTTC.

The rearrangement uses TRBV2 and TRBJ1-1; D is unclear. With 10 bases removed from V and 2 bases from J, the gap between germline ends came to 23 bases. The CDR3 consists of 16 residues. CDR1 is SNHLY and CDR2 is FYNNEI in the germline V gene. CDR3 coding DNA: TGTGCCATCGAAAGGGAACTCGCCTTTGTCAACACTGAAGCTTTCTTT. Encoded protein: CAIERELAFVNTEAFF.

The V gene is TRBV10-3, the J gene TRBJ1-4, with 8 positions matching TRBD1. CDR1 and CDR2 (germline): ENHRY, SYGVKD. This CDR3 has 15 amino acids. V shed 8 bases and J 6 bases; nucleotides not matched to a gene: 11. CDR3 amino acids: CAIGQGGASDEKLFF. CDR3 sequence (DNA): TGTGCCATCGGACAGGGAGGCGCTTCGGATGAAAAACTGTTTTTT.

J is TRBJ2-7 and V is TRBV28; 10 bases agree with TRBD1. V was clipped by 5 bases and J by 2 bases; unmatched bases: 12. Germline V gene lookup returns CDR1 MDHEN and CDR2 SYDVKM. This CDR3 spans 17 amino acids. DNA of the CDR3: TGTGCCAGCAGTGTCCCCCTCGGACAGGGGGTGCCCTACGAGCAGTACTTC. This gives the protein CASSVPLGQGVPYEQYF.

DNA for the CDR3: TGTGCCAGCAGCGTACCGTCGGGGCTGAGCACTGAAGCTTTCTTT. Translating it yields CASSVPSGLSTEAFF. J is TRBJ1-1 and V is TRBV11-2; the D gene is possibly TRBD1 (5 bases). In germline, CDR1 is SGHAT, CDR2 FQNNGV. The CDR3 is 15 amino acids. Trimming pared 5 bases from V and 4 bases from J, leaving 17 bases between.

The sample holds one count of this clone. The chain couples TRBV14 to TRBJ2-1; TRBD2 is a possible D gene (6 bases). There are 15 residues in the CDR3. V lost 1 base to trimming and J lost 4 bases, with 11 bases between them. Germline V lookup: CDR1 SGHDN, CDR2 FVKESK. CDR3 in DNA: TGTGCCAGCAGCCAAGGTAGCGGTCCTTACAATGAGCAGTTCTTC. This encodes CASSQGSGPYNEQFF.

The V and J genes are TRBV28 and TRBJ1-1; D unresolved. Germline CDR1 and CDR2: MDHEN and SYDVKM. The V end lost 7 bases, the J end lost 3 bases, and 12 bases lay between the germline ends. The CDR3 consists of 13 residues. CDR3 in DNA: TGTGCCAGCACCCAGACTTGGGACACTGAAGCTTTCTTT. This gives the protein CASTQTWDTEAFF.

The chain couples TRBV30 to TRBJ2-1; the D call may be TRBD1 or TRBD2 (5 bases each). There are 11 residues in the CDR3. Trimming stripped 7 bases from V and 10 bases from J, with 14 bases between. From germline, CDR1 is GTSNPN and CDR2 SVGIG (reference sequence). CDR3 amino acids: CASSRGQEQFF. CDR3 DNA: TGTGCCTCCAGCCGGGGCCAAGAGCAGTTCTTC.

CDR3 coding DNA: TGCGCCAGCAGCTTGGAGCGGGGAACGGCGACCCGTCAGTACTTC. This translates into CASSLERGTATRQYF. This chain links TRBV5-1 with TRBJ2-7; 7 bases line up with TRBD2. CDR3 size: 15 residues. V was clipped by 0 bases and J by 10 bases; unmatched bases: 13. Looked up from germline, CDR1 is SGHRS and CDR2 is YFSETQ.

The genes are TRBV7-2 and TRBJ2-7, with D maybe TRBD2 (5 bases). The CDR3 is 15 residues long. Between the trimmed V and J ends, which lost 2 bases and 7 bases, there was a span of 18 bases. The V gene's germline CDR1 is SGHTA and CDR2 FQGNSA. DNA for the CDR3: TGTGCCAGCAGCTTATTTTCTGGGCCTTCGGGGGAGCAGTACTTC. Its protein is CASSLFSGPSGEQYF.

The chain couples TRBV5-1 to TRBJ2-5; D tentatively reads TRBD1 or TRBD2 (5 bases each). The DNA end is a closer match to TRBJ2-7, so the J assignment may be wrong. Germline V gene lookup returns CDR1 SGHRS and CDR2 YFSETQ. The CDR3 spans 15 residues. For the CDR3, the DNA is TGCGCCAGCAGCTTGACCCGGGCAGGGAGCTACGAGCAGTACTTC. Protein: CASSLTRAGSYEQYF.

This chain joins TRBV29-1 and TRBJ2-1; the match to TRBD1 covers 8 bases. This CDR3 has 13 amino acids. Germline V gene sequence: CDR1 SQVTM, CDR2 ANQGSEA. As DNA, the CDR3 is TGCAGTCGAGGGGGACAGGAAGACAATGAGCAGTTCTTC. It is translated as CSRGGQEDNEQFF.